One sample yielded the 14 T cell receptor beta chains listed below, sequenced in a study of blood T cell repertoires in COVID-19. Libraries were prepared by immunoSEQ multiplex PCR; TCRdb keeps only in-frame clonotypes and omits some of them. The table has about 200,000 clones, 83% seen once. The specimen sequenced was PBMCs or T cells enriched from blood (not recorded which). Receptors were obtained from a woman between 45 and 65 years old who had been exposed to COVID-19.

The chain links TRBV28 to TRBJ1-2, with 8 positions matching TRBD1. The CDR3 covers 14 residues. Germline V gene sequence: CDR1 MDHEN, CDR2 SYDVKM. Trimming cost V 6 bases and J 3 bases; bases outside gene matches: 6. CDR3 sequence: CASSLQGGYYGYTF. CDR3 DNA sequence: TGTGCCAGCAGCCTACAGGGGGGGTACTATGGCTACACCTTC.

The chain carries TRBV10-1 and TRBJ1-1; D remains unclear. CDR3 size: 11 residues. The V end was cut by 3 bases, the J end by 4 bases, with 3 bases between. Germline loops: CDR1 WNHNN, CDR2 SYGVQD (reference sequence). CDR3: CASSDGTEAFF. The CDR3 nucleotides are TGCGCCAGCAGTGACGGCACTGAAGCTTTCTTT.

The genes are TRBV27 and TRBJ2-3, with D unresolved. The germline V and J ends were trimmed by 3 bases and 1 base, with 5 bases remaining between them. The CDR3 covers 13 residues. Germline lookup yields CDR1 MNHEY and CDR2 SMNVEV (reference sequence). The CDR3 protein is CASSFRGTDTQYF. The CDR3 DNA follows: TGTGCCAGCAGTTTCCGAGGCACAGATACGCAGTATTTT.

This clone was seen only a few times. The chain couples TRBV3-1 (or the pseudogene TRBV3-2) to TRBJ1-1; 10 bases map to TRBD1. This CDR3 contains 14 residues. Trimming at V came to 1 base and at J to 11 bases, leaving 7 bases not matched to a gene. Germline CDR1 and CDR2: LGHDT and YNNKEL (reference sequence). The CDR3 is CASSQGGTGVLAFF. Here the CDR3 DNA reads TGTGCCAGCAGCCAAGGAGGGACAGGGGTTTTGGCTTTCTTT.

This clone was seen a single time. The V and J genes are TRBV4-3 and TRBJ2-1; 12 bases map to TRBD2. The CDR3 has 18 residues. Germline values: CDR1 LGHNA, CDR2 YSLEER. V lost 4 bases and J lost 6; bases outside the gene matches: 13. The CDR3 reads CASSPRLAGVLSPNEQFF. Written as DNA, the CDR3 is TGCGCCAGCAGCCCTCGACTAGCGGGGGTTTTATCCCCCAATGAGCAGTTCTTC.

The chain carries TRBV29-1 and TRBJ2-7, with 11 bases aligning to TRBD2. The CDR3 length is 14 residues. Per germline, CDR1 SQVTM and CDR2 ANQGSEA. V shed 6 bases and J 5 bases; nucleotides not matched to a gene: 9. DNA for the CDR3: TGCAGCGTGAGTAATAGCGGGGGGGCCCACGAGCAGTACTTC. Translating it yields CSVSNSGGAHEQYF.

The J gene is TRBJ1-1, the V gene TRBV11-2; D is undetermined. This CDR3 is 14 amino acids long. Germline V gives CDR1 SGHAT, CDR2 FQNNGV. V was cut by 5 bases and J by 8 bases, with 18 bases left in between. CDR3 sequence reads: CASSGRGGWAEAFF. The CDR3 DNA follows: TGTGCCAGCAGCGGCCGGGGAGGGTGGGCCGAAGCTTTCTTT.

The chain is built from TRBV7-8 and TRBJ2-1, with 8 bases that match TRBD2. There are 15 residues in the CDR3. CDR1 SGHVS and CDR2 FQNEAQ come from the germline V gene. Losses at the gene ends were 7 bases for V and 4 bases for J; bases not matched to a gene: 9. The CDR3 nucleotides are TGTGCCAGCATTCAGTCGACTAGCGATTACAATGAGCAGTTCTTC. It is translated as CASIQSTSDYNEQFF.

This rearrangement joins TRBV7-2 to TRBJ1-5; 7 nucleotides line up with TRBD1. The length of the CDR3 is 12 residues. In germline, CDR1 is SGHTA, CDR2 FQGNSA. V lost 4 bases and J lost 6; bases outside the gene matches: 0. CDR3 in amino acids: CASSSGGQPQHF. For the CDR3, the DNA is TGTGCCAGCAGCTCAGGGGGTCAGCCCCAGCATTTT.

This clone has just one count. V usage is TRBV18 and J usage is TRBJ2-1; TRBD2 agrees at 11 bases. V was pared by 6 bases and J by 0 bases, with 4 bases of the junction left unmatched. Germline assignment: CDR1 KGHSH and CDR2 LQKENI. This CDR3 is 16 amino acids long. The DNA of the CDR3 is TGTGCCAGCTCGTATAGCGGGGGGGCCTCCTACAATGAGCAGTTCTTC. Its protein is CASSYSGGASYNEQFF. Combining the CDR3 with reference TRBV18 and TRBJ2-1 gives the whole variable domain NAGVMQNPRHLVRRRGQEARLRCSPMKGHSHVYWYRQLPEEGLKFMVYLQKENIIDESGMPKERFSAEFPKEGPSILRIQQVVRGDSAAYFCASSYSGGASYNEQFFGPGTRLTVL.

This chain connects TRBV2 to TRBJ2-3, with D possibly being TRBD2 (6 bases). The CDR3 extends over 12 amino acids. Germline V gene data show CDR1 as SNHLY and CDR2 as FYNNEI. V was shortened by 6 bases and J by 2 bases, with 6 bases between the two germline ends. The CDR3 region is CASRLATDTQYF. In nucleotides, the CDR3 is TGTGCCAGCAGACTAGCCACAGATACGCAGTATTTT.

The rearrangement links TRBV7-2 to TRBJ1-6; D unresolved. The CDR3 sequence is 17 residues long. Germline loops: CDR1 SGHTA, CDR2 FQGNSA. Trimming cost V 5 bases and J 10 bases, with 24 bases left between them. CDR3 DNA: TGTGCCAGCAGCCCAGGTCTGGGAGTTCCCGGTGGGTCACCCCTCCACTTT. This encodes CASSPGLGVPGGSPLHF.

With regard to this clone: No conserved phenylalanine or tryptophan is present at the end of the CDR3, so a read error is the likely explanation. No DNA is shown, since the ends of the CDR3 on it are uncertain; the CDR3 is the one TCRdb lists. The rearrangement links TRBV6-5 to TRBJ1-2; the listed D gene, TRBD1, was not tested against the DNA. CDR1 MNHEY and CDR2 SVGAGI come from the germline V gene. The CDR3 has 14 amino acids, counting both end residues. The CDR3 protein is CASSYGGDRGLSSS.

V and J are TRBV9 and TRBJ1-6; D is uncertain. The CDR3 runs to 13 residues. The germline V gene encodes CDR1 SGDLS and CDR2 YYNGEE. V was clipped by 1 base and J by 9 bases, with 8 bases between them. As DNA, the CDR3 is TGTGCCAGCAGCGTAACAGCCGCTTCACCCCTCCACTTT. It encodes CASSVTAASPLHF.